The source of this TCR beta chain is a study of CD8 T cells in ankylosing spondylitis. Overall study findings and caveats: Blood from ankylosing spondylitis patients appeared to carry a characteristic roughly 8-variant TCR beta motif. Relatively rare in peripheral blood, disease-linked clones were also CD8+. Disease-linked clones reportedly showed significant enrichment in matched ankylosing spondylitis synovial fluid.

Concerning this clonotype: Its antigen is still unknown. Relative to the germline gene, one junction end is altered; a read error may explain this.

The CDR3 has 16 residues. Making use of molecular barcodes, quantitative 5'-RACE generated TCR beta libraries. TCRdb used MiXCR to reprocess the 5' RACE reads, holding one entry per CDR3 protein. The table lists about 340,000 distinct CDR3 sequences, 20% to 25% of them singletons, with approximately 14% in the top ten. This sequence was found in a male donor with ankylosing spondylitis or in good health (not recorded which). The specimen was blood, either unsorted or a sorted T cell fraction (not recorded which). V usage is TRBV12-3 or TRBV12-4 and J usage is TRBJ2-2, with 10 positions matching TRBD2. The CDR3 reads CASSLAGVTVTGELFF. The CDR3 bases are TGTGCCAGCAGTCTAGCGGGGGTTACCGTCACCGGGGAGCTGTTTTTT.